One TCR beta chain is described in this entry. The data were taken from a study of blood T cell repertoires in COVID-19. The method was immunoSEQ multiplex PCR; TCRdb's version includes in-frame clones alone and lacks a portion of them. The sample has roughly 110,000 clones, roughly 90% seen once. The sequence was collected from a man between 35 and 55 years old with active or convalescent COVID-19. The sequenced sample was peripheral blood.

The CDR3 region has the DNA TGTGCCAGCAGCCGTTTACAGGGTATTGAACCAAAACTGTTTTTT. The encoded protein is CASSRLQGIEPKLFF. The genes are TRBV5-5 and TRBJ1-4; weak D call: TRBD1 (6 bases). The CDR3 extends over 15 amino acids. Germline V lookup: CDR1 SGHKS, CDR2 YYEKEE (reference sequence). The V end lost 4 bases, the J end lost 10 bases, and 20 bases lay between the germline ends.